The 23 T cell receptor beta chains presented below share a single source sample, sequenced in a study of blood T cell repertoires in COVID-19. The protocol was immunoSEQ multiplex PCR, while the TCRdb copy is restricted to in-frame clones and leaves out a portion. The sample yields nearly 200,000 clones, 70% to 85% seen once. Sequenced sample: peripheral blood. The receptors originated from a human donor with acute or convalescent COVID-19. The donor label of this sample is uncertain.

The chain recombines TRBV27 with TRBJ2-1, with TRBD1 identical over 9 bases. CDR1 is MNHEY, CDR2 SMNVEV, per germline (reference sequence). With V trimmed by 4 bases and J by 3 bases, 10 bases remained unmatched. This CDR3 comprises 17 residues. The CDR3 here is CASSSLTGGKGYNEQFF. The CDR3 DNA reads TGTGCCAGCAGTTCCCTTACAGGGGGCAAGGGCTACAATGAGCAGTTCTTC.

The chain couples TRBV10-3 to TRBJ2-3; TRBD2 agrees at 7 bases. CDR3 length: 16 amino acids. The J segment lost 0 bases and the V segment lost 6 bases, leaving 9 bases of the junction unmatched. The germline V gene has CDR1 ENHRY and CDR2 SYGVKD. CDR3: CAISPRSAGSTDTQYF. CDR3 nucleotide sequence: TGTGCCATCAGCCCGAGGTCAGCGGGGAGCACAGATACGCAGTATTTT.

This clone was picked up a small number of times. The CDR3 DNA follows: TGTGCCAGCAAACTAGCGGGTCCATCCTACAATGAGCAGTTCTTC. Amino acid sequence: CASKLAGPSYNEQFF. This rearrangement joins TRBV2 to TRBJ2-1; 9 bases are a match to TRBD2. This CDR3 comprises 15 residues. V shed 7 bases, J shed 1 base, and the junction held 5 bases outside the gene matches. CDR1 and CDR2 from the germline V gene are SNHLY and FYNNEI.

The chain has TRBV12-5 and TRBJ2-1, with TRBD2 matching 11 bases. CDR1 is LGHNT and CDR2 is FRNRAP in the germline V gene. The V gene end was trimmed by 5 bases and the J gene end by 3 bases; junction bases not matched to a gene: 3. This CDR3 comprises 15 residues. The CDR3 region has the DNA TGTGCTAGTGGTAGGGGGACTAGCGGCTACAATGAGCAGTTCTTC. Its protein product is CASGRGTSGYNEQFF.

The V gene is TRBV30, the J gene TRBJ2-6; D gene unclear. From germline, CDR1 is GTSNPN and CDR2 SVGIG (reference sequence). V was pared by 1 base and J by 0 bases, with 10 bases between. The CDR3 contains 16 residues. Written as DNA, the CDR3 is TGTGCCTGGAGTGGACACAGAAACTCTGGGGCCAACGTCCTGACTTTC. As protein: CAWSGHRNSGANVLTF.

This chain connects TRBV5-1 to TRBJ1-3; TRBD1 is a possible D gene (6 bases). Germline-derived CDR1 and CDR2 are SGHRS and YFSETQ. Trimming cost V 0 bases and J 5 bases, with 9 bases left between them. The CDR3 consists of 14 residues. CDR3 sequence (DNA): TGCGCCAGCAGCTTGGGGACAGATAGAAACACCATATATTTT. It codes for CASSLGTDRNTIYF.

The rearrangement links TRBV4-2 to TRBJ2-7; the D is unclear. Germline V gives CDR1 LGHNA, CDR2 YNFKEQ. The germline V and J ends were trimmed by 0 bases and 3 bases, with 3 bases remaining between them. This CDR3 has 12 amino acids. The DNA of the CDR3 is TGTGCCAGCAGCCAAGATCTCTACGAGCAGTACTTC. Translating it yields CASSQDLYEQYF.

The CDR3 DNA reads as TGTGCCAGCAGTTTCCGACAGGGGGCCACCCGCTACGAGCAGTACTTC. Its translation: CASSFRQGATRYEQYF. The chain recombines TRBV6-5 with TRBJ2-7, with 10 bases aligning to TRBD1. V lost 4 bases and J lost 3; bases outside the gene matches: 9. In germline, CDR1 is MNHEY, CDR2 SVGAGI. The CDR3 covers 16 residues.

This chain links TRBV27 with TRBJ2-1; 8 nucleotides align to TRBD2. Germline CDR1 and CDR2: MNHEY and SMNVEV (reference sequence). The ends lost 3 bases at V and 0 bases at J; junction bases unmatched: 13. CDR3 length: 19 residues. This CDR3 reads CASSLTGTSRFSSYNEQFF. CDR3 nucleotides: TGTGCCAGCAGTTTGACTGGGACTAGTCGGTTTTCCTCCTACAATGAGCAGTTCTTC.

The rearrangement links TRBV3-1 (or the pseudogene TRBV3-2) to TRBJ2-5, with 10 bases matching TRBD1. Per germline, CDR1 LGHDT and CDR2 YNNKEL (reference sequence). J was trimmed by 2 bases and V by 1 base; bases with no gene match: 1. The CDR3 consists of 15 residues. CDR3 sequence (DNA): TGTGCCAGCAGCCAAGGGACAGGGGGGCAAGAGACCCAGTACTTC. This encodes CASSQGTGGQETQYF.

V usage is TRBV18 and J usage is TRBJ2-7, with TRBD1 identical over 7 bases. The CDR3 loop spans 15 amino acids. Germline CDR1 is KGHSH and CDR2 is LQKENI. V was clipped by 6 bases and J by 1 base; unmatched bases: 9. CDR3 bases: TGTGCCAGCTCGTCACAGGGGTATGGTTCCTACGAGCAGTACTTC. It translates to CASSSQGYGSYEQYF.

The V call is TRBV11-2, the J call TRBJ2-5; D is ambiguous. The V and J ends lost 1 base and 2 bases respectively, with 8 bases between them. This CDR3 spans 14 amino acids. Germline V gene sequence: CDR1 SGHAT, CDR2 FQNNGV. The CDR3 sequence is CASSLGRLQETQYF. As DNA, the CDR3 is TGTGCCAGCAGCTTAGGCAGGCTACAAGAGACCCAGTACTTC.

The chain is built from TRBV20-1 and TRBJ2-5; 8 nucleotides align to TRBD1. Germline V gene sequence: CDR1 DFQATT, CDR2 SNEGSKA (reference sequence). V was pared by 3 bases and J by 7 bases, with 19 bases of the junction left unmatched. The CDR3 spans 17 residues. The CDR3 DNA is TGCAGTGCTAGTATAGGGGGTGGACAGGGTACTTCGGGGACCCAGTACTTC. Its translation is CSASIGGGQGTSGTQYF.

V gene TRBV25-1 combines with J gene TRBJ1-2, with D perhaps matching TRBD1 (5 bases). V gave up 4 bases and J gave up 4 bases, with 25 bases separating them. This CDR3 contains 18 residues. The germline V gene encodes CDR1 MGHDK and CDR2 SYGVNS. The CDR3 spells CASSAPIGTPLGLYGYTF. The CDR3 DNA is TGTGCCAGCAGTGCCCCCATCGGGACTCCTCTGGGGCTCTATGGCTACACCTTC.

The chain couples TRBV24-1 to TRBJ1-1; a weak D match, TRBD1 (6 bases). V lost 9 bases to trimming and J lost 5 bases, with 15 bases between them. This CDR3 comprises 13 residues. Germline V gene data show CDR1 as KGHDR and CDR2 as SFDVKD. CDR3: CATCRGSNTEAFF. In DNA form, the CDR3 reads TGTGCCACCTGCAGGGGTTCGAATACTGAAGCTTTCTTT.

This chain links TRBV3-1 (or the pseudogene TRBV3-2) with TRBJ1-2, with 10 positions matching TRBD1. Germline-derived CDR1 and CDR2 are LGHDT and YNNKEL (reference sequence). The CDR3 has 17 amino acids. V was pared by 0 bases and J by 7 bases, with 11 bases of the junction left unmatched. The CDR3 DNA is TGTGCCAGCAGCCAAGACCAGACAGGGGGCCTACTTCTTGGCTACACCTTC. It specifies CASSQDQTGGLLLGYTF.

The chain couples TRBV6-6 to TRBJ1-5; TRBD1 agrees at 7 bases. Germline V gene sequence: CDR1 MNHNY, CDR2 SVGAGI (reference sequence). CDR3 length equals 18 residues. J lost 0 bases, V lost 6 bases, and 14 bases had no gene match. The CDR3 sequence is CASSRNTGAFNSNQPQHF. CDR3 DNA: TGTGCCAGCAGCCGAAATACAGGGGCTTTTAATAGCAATCAGCCCCAGCATTTT.

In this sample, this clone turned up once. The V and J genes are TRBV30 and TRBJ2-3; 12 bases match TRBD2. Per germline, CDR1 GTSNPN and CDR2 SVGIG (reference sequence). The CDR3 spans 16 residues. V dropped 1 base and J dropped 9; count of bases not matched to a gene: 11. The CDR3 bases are TGTGCCTGGAGTGACCCCCTCTTACTAGCGGGGGGAACGCAGTATTTT. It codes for CAWSDPLLLAGGTQYF.

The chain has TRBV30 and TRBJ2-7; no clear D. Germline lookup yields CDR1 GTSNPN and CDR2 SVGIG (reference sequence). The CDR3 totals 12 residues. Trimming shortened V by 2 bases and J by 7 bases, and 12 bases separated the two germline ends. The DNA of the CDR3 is TGTGCCTGGAGTCAGACACCCTGGGAGCAGTACTTC. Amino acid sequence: CAWSQTPWEQYF.

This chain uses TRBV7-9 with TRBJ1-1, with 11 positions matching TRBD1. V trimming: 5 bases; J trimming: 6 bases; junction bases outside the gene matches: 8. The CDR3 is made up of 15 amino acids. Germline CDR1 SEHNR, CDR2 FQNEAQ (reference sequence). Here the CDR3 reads CASSIRTGGASEAFF. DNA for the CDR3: TGTGCCAGCAGCATTAGGACAGGGGGCGCGTCTGAAGCTTTCTTT. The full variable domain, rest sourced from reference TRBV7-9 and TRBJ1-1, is DTGVSQNPRHKITKRGQNVTFRCDPISEHNRLYWYRQTLGQGPEFLTYFQNEAQLEKSRLLSDRFSAERPKGSFSTLEIQRTEQGDSAMYLCASSIRTGGASEAFFGQGTRLTVV.

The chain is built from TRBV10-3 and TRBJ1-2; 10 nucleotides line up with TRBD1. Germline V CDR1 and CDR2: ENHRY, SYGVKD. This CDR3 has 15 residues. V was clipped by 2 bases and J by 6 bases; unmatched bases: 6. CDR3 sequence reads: CAISEPDRGLNGYTF. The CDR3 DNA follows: TGTGCCATCAGTGAGCCCGACAGGGGGCTGAATGGCTACACCTTC.

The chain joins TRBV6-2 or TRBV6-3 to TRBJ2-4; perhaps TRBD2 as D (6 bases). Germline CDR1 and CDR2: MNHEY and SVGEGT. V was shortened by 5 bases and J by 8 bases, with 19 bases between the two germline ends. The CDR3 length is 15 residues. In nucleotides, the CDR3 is TGTGCCAGCAGTGGGGCGGGACTGGCGGAGGACATTCAGTACTTC. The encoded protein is CASSGAGLAEDIQYF.

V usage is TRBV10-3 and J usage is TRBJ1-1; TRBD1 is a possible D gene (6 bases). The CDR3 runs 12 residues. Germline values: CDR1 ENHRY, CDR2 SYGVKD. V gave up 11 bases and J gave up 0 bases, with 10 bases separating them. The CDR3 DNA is TGTGCCGCGACAGGCCTGAACACTGAAGCTTTCTTT. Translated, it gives CAATGLNTEAFF.